The clone carrying this T cell receptor beta chain was detected many times. Its antigen is unidentified. This sample was taken from a study of regulatory T cells in long-lasting Graves disease. Overall study findings and caveats: Gene preferences differed: TRBV28, TRBJ1-2, TRBJ2-5 in persistent cases.

The sample's time point: newly diagnosed GD, antithyroid drugs for less than 3 months. TCR sequences were obtained from RNA taken from PBMCs. It was American Thyroid Association guidelines that determined Graves' disease diagnosis. Trimming at V came to 1 base and at J to 8 bases, leaving 3 bases not matched to a gene. The CDR3 loop spans 15 amino acids. According to the study, TCR beta libraries were built with iRepertoire HTBI primers and CDR3-region Arm-PCR. TCRdb reanalysed the multiplex PCR reads using MiXCR and keeps one entry per CDR3 protein. This table holds 450,000 to 500,000 distinct CDR3 sequences, under 20% found once. In addition, the sample was reused for a study of T cells in Graves' hyperthyroidism and ophthalmopathy. That work states: The TCR CDR3 first-round RT-PCR relied on the HTBI primer set.

The TCR comes from a man aged 40-49 years with Graves disease. Sequencing was performed on peripheral blood mononuclear cells (PBMCs), taken at new diagnosis, from a patient treated with antithyroid drugs. This chain uses TRBV12-3 or TRBV12-4 with TRBJ1-6; TRBD1 aligns across 9 bases. The CDR3 DNA sequence: TGTGCCAGCAGTTTAGGACAGGGGGACCATTCACCCCTCCACTTT. Residues: CASSLGQGDHSPLHF.